These 30 T cell receptor beta chains were sequenced from one sample in a study of CD8 T cells in Susac syndrome. RNA was extracted with the RNeasy kit, and a quantity of 0.5 to 1 ug was reverse transcribed using random hexamers. TCRdb itself ran the immunoSEQ multiplex PCR reads through MiXCR, one entry per CDR3 protein. The profile shows 200,000 to 300,000 distinct CDR3 sequences, 90% to 96% of them singletons. Sequenced sample: CD4+ T cells from PBMCs. These receptor sequences come from a human donor with Susac syndrome.

The gene calls are TRBV7-9 and TRBJ2-1, with a possible D match to TRBD1 (6 bases). This CDR3 contains 13 residues. CDR1 is SEHNR and CDR2 is FQNEAQ in the germline V gene (reference sequence). V shed 4 bases and J shed 7 bases, with 11 bases lying between them. The CDR3 nucleotides read TGTGCCAGCAGCTACACTCAGGGGAATGAGCAGTTCTTC. This sequence encodes CASSYTQGNEQFF.

V is TRBV30 and J is TRBJ1-1, with D unclear. Trimming removed 4 bases at V and 0 bases at J, with 12 bases between. Germline CDR1 GTSNPN, CDR2 SVGIG (reference sequence). The CDR3 runs to 14 residues. DNA for the CDR3: TGTGCCTGGAATGGAAGAGTAATGAACACTGAAGCTTTCTTT. Translating gives CAWNGRVMNTEAFF.

This rearrangement joins TRBV18 to TRBJ2-5; TRBD2 is a possible D gene (6 bases). The germline V and J ends were trimmed by 3 bases and 4 bases, with 12 bases remaining between them. This CDR3 comprises 14 residues. Germline V gene data show CDR1 as KGHSH and CDR2 as LQKENI. The CDR3 loop reads CASSPTSSRETQYF. The CDR3 DNA reads as TGTGCCAGCTCACCGACTAGTAGCAGAGAGACCCAGTACTTC.

V is TRBV11-2 and J is TRBJ1-2; D uncertain. This CDR3 is built from 15 residues. Germline loops: CDR1 SGHAT, CDR2 FQNNGV. V lost 4 bases and J lost 0, with 12 bases in between. For the CDR3, the DNA is TGTGCCAGCAGCTCCTTTGACACCCCTAACTATGGCTACACCTTC. Protein: CASSSFDTPNYGYTF.

The chain carries TRBV20-1 and TRBJ2-7, with D possibly TRBD1 on 5 matching bases. This CDR3 contains 13 residues. CDR1 is DFQATT, CDR2 SNEGSKA, per germline (reference sequence). Trimming stripped 8 bases from V and 5 bases from J, with 19 bases between. Written as DNA, the CDR3 is TGCAGTCCCAGTGGGGAAGGGGTTGACGAGCAGTACTTC. This gives the protein CSPSGEGVDEQYF.

The J gene is TRBJ1-1, the V gene TRBV29-1, with D hard to call. This CDR3 has 14 amino acids. Germline CDR1 SQVTM, CDR2 ANQGSEA. V was clipped by 4 bases and J by 6 bases, with 18 bases between them. The CDR3 loop reads CSVVLSTRAAEAFF. The CDR3 DNA reads TGCAGCGTTGTGCTTTCTACGAGGGCAGCTGAAGCTTTCTTT.

The chain uses TRBV11-2 and TRBJ1-5, with D possibly being TRBD1 (5 bases). Germline CDR1 and CDR2: SGHAT and FQNNGV. The CDR3 covers 14 residues. V lost 5 bases to trimming and J lost 7 bases, with 15 bases between them. CDR3 region: CASSRGTTNQPQHF. The DNA for the CDR3 is TGTGCCAGCAGCCGTGGGACGACTAACCAGCCCCAGCATTTT.

The chain joins TRBV14 to TRBJ2-3; either TRBD1 or TRBD2 may fit D (5 bases each). Trimming removed 2 bases at V and 1 base at J, with 13 bases between. The length of the CDR3 is 16 residues. CDR1 and CDR2 (germline): SGHDN, FVKESK. The CDR3: CASSQSRGVGTDTQYF. Written as DNA, the CDR3 is TGTGCCAGCAGCCAATCGAGAGGGGTGGGCACAGATACGCAGTATTTT.

This sequence joins TRBV15 and TRBJ2-7; 10 positions agree with TRBD2. Germline CDR1 is LNHNV and CDR2 is YYDKDF (reference sequence). The CDR3 length is 16 residues. The junction had 5 bases not matched to a gene; V was cut back by 3 bases and J by 0 bases. Here the CDR3 DNA reads TGTGCCACCAGCAGCTTTAGCGGGAGGAGCTCCTACGAGCAGTACTTC. Its translation: CATSSFSGRSSYEQYF.

The CDR3 DNA is TGCGCCAGCAGCCTGACCGCCGACTTCCAAGTCTACGAGCAGTACTTC. It encodes CASSLTADFQVYEQYF. The chain recombines TRBV5-1 with TRBJ2-7; D unclear. The ends were cut back, 4 bases at V and 3 bases at J, with 20 bases in the middle. This CDR3 comprises 16 residues. CDR1 is SGHRS and CDR2 is YFSETQ in the germline V gene. Supplemented by reference TRBV5-1 and TRBJ2-7, the full variable domain reads KAGVTQTPRYLIKTRGQQVTLSCSPISGHRSVSWYQQTPGQGLQFLFEYFSETQRNKGNFPGRFSGRQFSNSRSEMNVSTLELGDSALYLCASSLTADFQVYEQYFGPGTRLTVT.

This clonotype was detected a few times. This sequence joins TRBV28 and TRBJ2-6; D ambiguous. V gave up 6 bases and J gave up 0 bases, with 3 bases separating them. The germline V gene has CDR1 MDHEN and CDR2 SYDVKM. The CDR3 consists of 13 residues. CDR3 sequence (DNA): TGTGCCAGCAGGATCTCTGGGGCCAACGTCCTGACTTTC. It codes for CASRISGANVLTF.

This clonotype was seen only once. The chain combines TRBV21-1 with TRBJ2-7; TRBD1, the table's D call, lacks a check against the DNA. TRBV21-1 is marked as a pseudogene. The CDR3 has 14 amino acids. The CDR3 here is CASSNRDDYYEQYF. CDR3 sequence (DNA): TGTGCCAGCAGCAATCGGGACGATTACTACGAGCAGTACTTC.

This sequence joins TRBV14 and TRBJ2-7; the D gene could be TRBD1 or TRBD2 (5 bases each). CDR1 is SGHDN, CDR2 FVKESK, per germline. The CDR3 is 13 amino acids. With 4 bases removed from V and 6 bases from J, the gap between germline ends came to 13 bases. The CDR3 here is CASSPRWGSEQYF. CDR3 sequence (DNA): TGTGCCAGCAGCCCTAGGTGGGGGTCCGAGCAGTACTTC.

The V gene is TRBV29-1, the J gene TRBJ1-5; weak D call: TRBD1 (6 bases). Germline V gene lookup returns CDR1 SQVTM and CDR2 ANQGSEA. Trimming removed 4 bases at V and 3 bases at J, with 10 bases between. The CDR3 contains 13 residues. The CDR3 spells CSVVGGANQPQHF. The CDR3 region has the DNA TGCAGCGTTGTAGGGGGGGCCAATCAGCCCCAGCATTTT.

The J gene is TRBJ1-5, the V gene TRBV29-1, with D perhaps matching TRBD1 (5 bases). Germline assignment: CDR1 SQVTM and CDR2 ANQGSEA. V lost 5 bases and J lost 2, with 19 bases in between. CDR3 length equals 16 residues. CDR3 in DNA: TGCAGCGTTCCCGCCTCATCGGGGACGGGCAATCAGCCCCAGCATTTT. This translates into CSVPASSGTGNQPQHF.

Written as DNA, the CDR3 is TGTGCCACCAGCAGAGTAGACACACACAATGAGCAGTTCTTC. It translates to CATSRVDTHNEQFF. The V gene is TRBV15, the J gene TRBJ2-1; unclear D gene. The CDR3 loop spans 14 amino acids. The ends were cut back, 1 base at V and 5 bases at J, with 9 bases in the middle. Germline CDR1 reads LNHNV; CDR2 reads YYDKDF (reference sequence). Together with reference TRBV15 and TRBJ2-1, the CDR3 gives the full variable domain: DAMVIQNPRYQVTQFGKPVTLSCSQTLNHNVMYWYQQKSSQAPKLLFHYYDKDFNNEADTPDNFQSRRPNTSFCFLDIRSPGLGDTAMYLCATSRVDTHNEQFFGPGTRLTVL.

The chain has TRBV20-1 and TRBJ2-7, with 11 positions matching TRBD2. After removal of 3 bases from V and 1 base from J, the junction contained 14 bases not matched to a gene. The CDR3 is 18 residues long. Per germline, CDR1 DFQATT and CDR2 SNEGSKA (reference sequence). The CDR3 DNA follows: TGCAGTGCTAGCCGCTCCAGCGGACTAGCGGGTGATTCCTACGAGCAGTACTTC. Its translation: CSASRSSGLAGDSYEQYF.

The chain combines TRBV29-1 with TRBJ2-1; TRBD2 matches 7 bases. The CDR3 runs 17 residues. Unmatched junction bases numbered 10, after V lost 2 bases and J lost 0 bases. Looked up from germline, CDR1 is SQVTM and CDR2 is ANQGSEA. The DNA of the CDR3 is TGCAGCGTTGAAATGGCTAGCGGTCAAAGCTCCTACAATGAGCAGTTCTTC. Translating gives CSVEMASGQSSYNEQFF.

The chain uses TRBV9 and TRBJ2-2, with TRBD1 matching 9 bases. Germline lookup yields CDR1 SGDLS and CDR2 YYNGEE. There are 15 residues in the CDR3. Trimming removed 4 bases from V and 3 bases from J; junction bases left unmatched: 4. The CDR3 loop reads CASSLQGADTGELFF. The CDR3 nucleotides are TGTGCCAGCAGCTTACAGGGGGCGGACACCGGGGAGCTGTTTTTT.

This clonotype showed up just once. The chain couples TRBV5-4 to TRBJ1-2; 9 nucleotides align to TRBD1. V shed 4 bases, J shed 5 bases, and the junction held 6 bases outside the gene matches. The germline gives CDR1 SGHNT, CDR2 YYREEE (reference sequence). This CDR3 is 14 amino acids long. The CDR3 DNA reads as TGTGCCAGCAGCCAAAGGGACAGGGCTTATGGCTACACCTTC. Translated, it gives CASSQRDRAYGYTF.

The rearrangement joins TRBV29-1 to TRBJ2-7, with 12 bases that match TRBD1. This CDR3 contains 14 residues. V gave up 7 bases and J gave up 5 bases; unmatched junction bases: 9. The germline V gene encodes CDR1 SQVTM and CDR2 ANQGSEA. CDR3 loop: CSASGTGGSDEQYF. CDR3 DNA: TGCAGCGCCTCCGGGACAGGGGGCAGCGACGAGCAGTACTTC.

The chain carries TRBV2 and TRBJ2-4, with 7 bases aligning to TRBD2. The CDR3 spans 16 residues. The V segment lost 3 bases and the J segment 1 base; nucleotides outside the gene matches: 6. Germline V gene sequence: CDR1 SNHLY, CDR2 FYNNEI. CDR3 nucleotides: TGTGCCAGCAGTGATAGGCTAGCGGAGGCCAAAAACATTCAGTACTTC. This translates into CASSDRLAEAKNIQYF.

The gene calls are TRBV12-5 and TRBJ2-7; TRBD2 matches at 10 bases. This CDR3 has 16 residues. The V gene end was trimmed by 4 bases and the J gene end by 6 bases; junction bases not matched to a gene: 12. The germline V gene encodes CDR1 LGHNT and CDR2 FRNRAP. The CDR3 loop is CASGSRGLAVFGEQYF. The CDR3 bases are TGTGCTAGTGGTTCGAGAGGACTAGCGGTCTTCGGCGAGCAGTACTTC.

This clonotype was detected once. This chain joins TRBV5-1 and TRBJ2-2; D is perhaps TRBD2 (6 bases). Germline CDR1 and CDR2: SGHRS and YFSETQ. The CDR3 length is 14 residues. The V gene lost 5 bases and the J gene lost 0 bases, with 8 bases spanning the gap. CDR3 nucleotides: TGCGCCAGCAGTGGAGGGACGAACACCGGGGAGCTGTTTTTT. Its translation is CASSGGTNTGELFF. The whole variable domain, filled in from reference TRBV5-1 and TRBJ2-2, reads KAGVTQTPRYLIKTRGQQVTLSCSPISGHRSVSWYQQTPGQGLQFLFEYFSETQRNKGNFPGRFSGRQFSNSRSEMNVSTLELGDSALYLCASSGGTNTGELFFGEGSRLTVL.

This chain uses TRBV12-3 or TRBV12-4 with TRBJ2-1; the match to TRBD2 covers 8 bases. Trimming cost V 5 bases and J 1 base; bases outside gene matches: 7. The CDR3 has 16 amino acids. The CDR3 spells CASSRTSGQSYNEQFF. In nucleotides, the CDR3 is TGTGCCAGCAGTCGTACTAGCGGCCAATCCTACAATGAGCAGTTCTTC.

V is TRBV20-1 and J is TRBJ2-3, with TRBD2 as a possible D gene (5 bases). The length of the CDR3 is 14 residues. V dropped 1 base and J dropped 10 bases, with 18 bases sitting between them. The germline gives CDR1 DFQATT, CDR2 SNEGSKA (reference sequence). CDR3 loop: CSARGGGVLIPQYF. The CDR3 DNA reads TGCAGTGCTAGAGGTGGAGGAGTGCTCATTCCGCAGTATTTT.

The rearrangement uses TRBV7-2 and TRBJ2-2; the D is unclear. Germline V gene sequence: CDR1 SGHTA, CDR2 FQGNSA. This CDR3 is built from 14 residues. Trimming stripped 5 bases from V and 3 bases from J, with 10 bases between. The CDR3 region has the DNA TGTGCCAGCAGCGTTACTATAGACACCGGGGAGCTGTTTTTT. This translates into CASSVTIDTGELFF.

The chain links TRBV5-1 to TRBJ2-4, with TRBD1 identical over 8 bases. V gave up 1 base and J gave up 5 bases; unmatched junction bases: 2. Germline loops: CDR1 SGHRS, CDR2 YFSETQ. The CDR3 runs to 14 residues. For the CDR3, the DNA is TGCGCCAGCAGCTTGTCGGGACAGGAAAACATTCAGTACTTC. It translates to CASSLSGQENIQYF.

The chain joins TRBV27 to TRBJ1-2; unclear D gene. Per germline, CDR1 MNHEY and CDR2 SMNVEV (reference sequence). This CDR3 region has 13 residues. The V end lost 3 bases, the J end lost 10 bases, and 15 bases lay between the germline ends. The CDR3 nucleotides read TGTGCCAGCAGTTTTACCCTACCAAAAATCTACACCTTC. Amino acid sequence: CASSFTLPKIYTF.

This clonotype was counted a single time. The chain links TRBV12-3 or TRBV12-4 to TRBJ2-4; possibly TRBD1 for D (5 bases). This CDR3 has 13 amino acids. Trimming removed 7 bases at V and 8 bases at J, with 15 bases between. The CDR3 reads CASTSGLGDIQYF. The CDR3 DNA reads as TGTGCCAGCACATCAGGGCTTGGAGACATTCAGTACTTC.